This T cell receptor beta chain was captured by sequencing in a study of T cells after posttransplantation cyclophosphamide. A marrow graft followed busulfan-fludarabine conditioning, with cyclophosphamide on days +3 and +4. With respect to this clone: What it recognizes is unknown.

The study, taken as a whole, reports: TRB overlap between skin or GI tissue T cells and blood was limited. After PTCy, TRB diversity resembled that of CNI/methotrexate controls. Donor CD8+ memory clones often dominated recipient blood repertoires at later times.

Produced via immunoSEQ multiplex PCR; TCRdb's table is partial and in-frame only. The profile shows tens of thousands of clones, about 90% of them singletons. After removal of 6 bases from V and 5 bases from J, the junction contained 9 bases not matched to a gene. From germline, CDR1 is SGHDT and CDR2 YYEEEE. This CDR3 contains 14 residues. This clonotype originated in a female patient younger than 45 who received an allogeneic stem cell transplant from an unrelated donor, was CMV-positive, and had no GVHD. The graft donor may have contributed some T cells. The V call is TRBV5-6, the J call TRBJ1-2, with 8 bases aligning to TRBD1. The specimen comprised PBMCs, sampled after allogeneic stem cell transplant with posttransplant cyclophosphamide. The CDR3 nucleotides are TGTGCCAGCAACTCAAGGACAGGGCGGTATGGCTACACCTTC. It specifies CASNSRTGRYGYTF.